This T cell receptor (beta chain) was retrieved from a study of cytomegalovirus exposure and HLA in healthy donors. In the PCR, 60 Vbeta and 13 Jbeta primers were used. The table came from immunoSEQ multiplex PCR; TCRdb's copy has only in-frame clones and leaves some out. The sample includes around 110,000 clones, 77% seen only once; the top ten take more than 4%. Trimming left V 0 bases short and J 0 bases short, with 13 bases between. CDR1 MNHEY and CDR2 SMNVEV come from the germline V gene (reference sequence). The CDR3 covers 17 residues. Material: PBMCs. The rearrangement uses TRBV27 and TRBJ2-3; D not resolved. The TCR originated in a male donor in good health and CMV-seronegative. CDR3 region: CASSLSFQRTSTDTQYF. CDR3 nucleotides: TGTGCCAGCAGTTTATCGTTCCAGCGCACTAGCACAGATACGCAGTATTTT.